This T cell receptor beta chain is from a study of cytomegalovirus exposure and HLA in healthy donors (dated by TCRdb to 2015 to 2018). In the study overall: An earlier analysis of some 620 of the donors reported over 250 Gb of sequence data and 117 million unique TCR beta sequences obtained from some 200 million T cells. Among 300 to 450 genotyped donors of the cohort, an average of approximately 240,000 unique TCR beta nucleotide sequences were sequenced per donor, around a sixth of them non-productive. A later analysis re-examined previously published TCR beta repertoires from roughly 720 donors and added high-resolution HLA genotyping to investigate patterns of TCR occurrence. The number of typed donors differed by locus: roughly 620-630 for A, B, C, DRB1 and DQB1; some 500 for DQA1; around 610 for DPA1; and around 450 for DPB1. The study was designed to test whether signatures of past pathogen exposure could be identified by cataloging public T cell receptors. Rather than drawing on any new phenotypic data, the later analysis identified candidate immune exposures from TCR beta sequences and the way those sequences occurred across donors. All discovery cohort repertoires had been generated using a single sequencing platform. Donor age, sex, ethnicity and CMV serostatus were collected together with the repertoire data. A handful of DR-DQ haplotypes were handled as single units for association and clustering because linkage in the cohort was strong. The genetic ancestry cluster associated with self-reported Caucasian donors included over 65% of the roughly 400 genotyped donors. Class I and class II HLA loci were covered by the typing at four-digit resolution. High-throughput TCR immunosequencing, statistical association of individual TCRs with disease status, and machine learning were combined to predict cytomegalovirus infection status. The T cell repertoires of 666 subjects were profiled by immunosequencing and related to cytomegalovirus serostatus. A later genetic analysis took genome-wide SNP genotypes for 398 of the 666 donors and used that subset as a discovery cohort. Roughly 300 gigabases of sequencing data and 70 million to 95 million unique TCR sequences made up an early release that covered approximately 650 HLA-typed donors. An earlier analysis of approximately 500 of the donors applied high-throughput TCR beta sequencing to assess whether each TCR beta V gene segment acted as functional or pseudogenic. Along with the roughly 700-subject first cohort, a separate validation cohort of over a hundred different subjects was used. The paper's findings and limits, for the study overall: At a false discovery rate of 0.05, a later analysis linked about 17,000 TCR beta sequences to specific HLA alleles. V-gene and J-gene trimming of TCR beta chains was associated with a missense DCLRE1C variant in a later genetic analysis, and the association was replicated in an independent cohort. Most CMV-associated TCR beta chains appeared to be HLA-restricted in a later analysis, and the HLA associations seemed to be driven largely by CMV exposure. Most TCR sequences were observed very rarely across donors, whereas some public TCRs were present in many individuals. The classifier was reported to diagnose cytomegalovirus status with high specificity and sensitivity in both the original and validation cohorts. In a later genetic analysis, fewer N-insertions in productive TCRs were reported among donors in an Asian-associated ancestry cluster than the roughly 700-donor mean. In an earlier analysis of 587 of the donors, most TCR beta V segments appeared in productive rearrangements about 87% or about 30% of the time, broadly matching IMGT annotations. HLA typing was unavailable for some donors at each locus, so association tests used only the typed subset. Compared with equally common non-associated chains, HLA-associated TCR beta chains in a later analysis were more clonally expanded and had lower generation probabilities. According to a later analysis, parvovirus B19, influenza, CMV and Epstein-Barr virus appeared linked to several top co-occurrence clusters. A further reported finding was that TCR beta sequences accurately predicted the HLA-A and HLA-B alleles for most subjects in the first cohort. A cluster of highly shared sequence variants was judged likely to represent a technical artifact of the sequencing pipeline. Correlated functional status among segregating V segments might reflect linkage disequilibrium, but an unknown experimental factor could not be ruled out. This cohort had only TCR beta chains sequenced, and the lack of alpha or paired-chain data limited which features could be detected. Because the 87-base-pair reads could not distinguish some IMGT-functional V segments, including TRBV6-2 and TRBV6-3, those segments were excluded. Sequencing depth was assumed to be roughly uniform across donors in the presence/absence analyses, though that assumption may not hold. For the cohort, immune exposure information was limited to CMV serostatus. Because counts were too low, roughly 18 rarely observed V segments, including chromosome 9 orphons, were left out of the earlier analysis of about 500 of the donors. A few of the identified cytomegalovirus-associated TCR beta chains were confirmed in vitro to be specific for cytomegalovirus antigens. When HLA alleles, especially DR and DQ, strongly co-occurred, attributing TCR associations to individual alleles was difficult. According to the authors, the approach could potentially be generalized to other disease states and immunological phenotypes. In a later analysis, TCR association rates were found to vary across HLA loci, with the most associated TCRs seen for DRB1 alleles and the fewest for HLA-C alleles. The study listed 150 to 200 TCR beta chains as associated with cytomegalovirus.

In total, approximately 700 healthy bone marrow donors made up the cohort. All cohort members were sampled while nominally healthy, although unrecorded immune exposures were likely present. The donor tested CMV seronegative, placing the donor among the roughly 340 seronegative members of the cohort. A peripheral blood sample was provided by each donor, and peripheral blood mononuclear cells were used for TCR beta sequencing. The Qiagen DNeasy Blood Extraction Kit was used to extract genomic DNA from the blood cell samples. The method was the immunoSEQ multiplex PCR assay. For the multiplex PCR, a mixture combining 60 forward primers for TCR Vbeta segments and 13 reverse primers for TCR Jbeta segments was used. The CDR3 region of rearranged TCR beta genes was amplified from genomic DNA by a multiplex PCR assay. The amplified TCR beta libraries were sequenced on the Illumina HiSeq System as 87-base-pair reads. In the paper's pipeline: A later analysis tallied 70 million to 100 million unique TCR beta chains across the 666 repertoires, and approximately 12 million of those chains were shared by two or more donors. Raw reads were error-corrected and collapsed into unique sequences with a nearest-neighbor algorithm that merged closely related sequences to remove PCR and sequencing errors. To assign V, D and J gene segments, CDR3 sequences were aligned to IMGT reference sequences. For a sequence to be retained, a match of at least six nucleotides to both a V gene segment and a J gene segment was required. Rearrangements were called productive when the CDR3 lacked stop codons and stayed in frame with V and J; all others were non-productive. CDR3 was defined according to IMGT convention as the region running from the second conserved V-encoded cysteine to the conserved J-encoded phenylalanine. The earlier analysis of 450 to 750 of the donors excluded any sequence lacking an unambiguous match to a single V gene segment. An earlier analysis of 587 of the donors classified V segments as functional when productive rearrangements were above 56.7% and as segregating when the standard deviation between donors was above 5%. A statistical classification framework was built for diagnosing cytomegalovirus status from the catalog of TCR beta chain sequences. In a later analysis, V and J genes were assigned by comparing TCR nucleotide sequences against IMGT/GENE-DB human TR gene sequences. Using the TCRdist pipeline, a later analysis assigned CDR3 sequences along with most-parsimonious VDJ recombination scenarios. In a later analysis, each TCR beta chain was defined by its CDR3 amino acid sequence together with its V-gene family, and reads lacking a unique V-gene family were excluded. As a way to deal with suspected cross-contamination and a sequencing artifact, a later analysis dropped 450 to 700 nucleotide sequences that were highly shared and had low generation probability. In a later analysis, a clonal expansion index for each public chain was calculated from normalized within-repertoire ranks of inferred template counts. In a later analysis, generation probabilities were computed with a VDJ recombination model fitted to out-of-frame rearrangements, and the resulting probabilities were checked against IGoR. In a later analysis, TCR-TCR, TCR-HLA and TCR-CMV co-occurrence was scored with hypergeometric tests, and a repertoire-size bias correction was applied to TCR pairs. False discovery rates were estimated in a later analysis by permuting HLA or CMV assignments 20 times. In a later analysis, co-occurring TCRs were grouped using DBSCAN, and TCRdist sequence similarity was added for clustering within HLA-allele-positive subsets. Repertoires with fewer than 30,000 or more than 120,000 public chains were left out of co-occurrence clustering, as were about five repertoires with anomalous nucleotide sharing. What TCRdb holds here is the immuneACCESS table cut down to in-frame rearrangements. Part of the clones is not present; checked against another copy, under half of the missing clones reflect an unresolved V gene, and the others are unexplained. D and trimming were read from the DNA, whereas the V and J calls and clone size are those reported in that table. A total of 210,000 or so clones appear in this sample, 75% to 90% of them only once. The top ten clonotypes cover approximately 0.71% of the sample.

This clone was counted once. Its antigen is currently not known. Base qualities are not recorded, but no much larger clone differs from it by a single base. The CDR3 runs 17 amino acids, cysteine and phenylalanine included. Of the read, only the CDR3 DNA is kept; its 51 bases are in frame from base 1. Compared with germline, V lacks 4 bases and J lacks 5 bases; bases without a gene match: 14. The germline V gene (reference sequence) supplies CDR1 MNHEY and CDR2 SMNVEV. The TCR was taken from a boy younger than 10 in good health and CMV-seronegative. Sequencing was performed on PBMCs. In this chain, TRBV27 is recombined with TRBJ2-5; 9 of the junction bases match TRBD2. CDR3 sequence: CASSWGAGGSARETQYF. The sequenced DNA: TGTGCCAGCAGTTGGGGAGCGGGGGGCTCGGCACGGGAGACCCAGTACTTC.